Presented here are 28 T cell receptor beta chains from one specimen sequenced in a study of cytomegalovirus exposure and HLA in healthy donors. Using immunoSEQ multiplex PCR, the repertoire was profiled, and TCRdb retains in-frame clones only, with some absent. The sample lists around 70,000 clones; about 93% were seen once. Sequencing used PBMCs. These receptors all stem from a woman aged 18 to 35 in good health and CMV-seropositive.

The rearrangement joins TRBV5-1 to TRBJ2-7; 10 positions match TRBD2. This CDR3 has 15 amino acids. Per germline, CDR1 SGHRS and CDR2 YFSETQ. The ends lost 4 bases at V and 0 bases at J; junction bases unmatched: 4. DNA of the CDR3: TGCGCCAGCAGCGCCGCTAGCGGGAGCTCCTACGAGCAGTACTTC. It specifies CASSAASGSSYEQYF.

V usage is TRBV18 and J usage is TRBJ1-5, with 9 bases that match TRBD1. Germline assignment: CDR1 KGHSH and CDR2 LQKENI. The length of the CDR3 is 15 residues. V shed 3 bases, J shed 6 bases, and the junction held 6 bases outside the gene matches. The CDR3 DNA follows: TGTGCCAGCTCACCCTCCGGGACAGGGAGTCAGCCCCAGCATTTT. This sequence encodes CASSPSGTGSQPQHF.

The gene calls are TRBV21-1 and TRBJ2-7; no check of the table's D call, TRBD2, against the DNA was made. TRBV21-1 is termed a pseudogene. The CDR3 is 17 amino acids. The CDR3 DNA sequence: TGTGCCAGCAGCAAAGCGGGGCTAGCGGGCTTGGCCTACGAGCAGTACTTC. Its translation: CASSKAGLAGLAYEQYF.

The chain carries TRBV6-1 and TRBJ2-5, with D perhaps matching TRBD1 (6 bases). V gave up 3 bases and J gave up 4 bases, with 15 bases separating them. From germline, CDR1 is MNHNS and CDR2 SASEGT. The CDR3 consists of 15 residues. The chain's CDR3 is CASSEGAGMGETQYF. The CDR3 nucleotides read TGTGCCAGCAGTGAGGGGGCCGGGATGGGAGAGACCCAGTACTTC.

The chain joins TRBV5-4 to TRBJ2-1; tentatively, D is TRBD2 (6 bases). Per the germline V gene, CDR1 is SGHNT and CDR2 is YYREEE (reference sequence). V was pared by 4 bases and J by 2 bases, with 7 bases between. The CDR3 consists of 13 residues. The CDR3 here is CASSGTAYNEQFF. The CDR3 region has the DNA TGTGCCAGCAGCGGGACTGCCTACAATGAGCAGTTCTTC.

This chain links TRBV6-1 with TRBJ2-7; D gene unclear. Trimming removed 1 base from V and 0 bases from J, with 10 bases in between. The CDR3 spans 15 residues. The germline CDR1 and CDR2 sequences are MNHNS and SASEGT. The CDR3 spells CASSEVPSPSYEQYF. As DNA, the CDR3 is TGTGCCAGCAGTGAAGTCCCGAGCCCCTCCTACGAGCAGTACTTC.

DNA for the CDR3: TGTGCCAGTAGTCTACGACAGGGTTGGGATGGCTACACCTTC. It is translated as CASSLRQGWDGYTF. This chain uses TRBV19 with TRBJ1-2, with 7 bases matching TRBD1. Germline V gene lookup returns CDR1 LNHDA and CDR2 SQIVND (reference sequence). The CDR3 spans 14 residues. V lost 5 bases to trimming and J lost 6 bases; unmatched junction nucleotides: 9.

The chain has TRBV7-9 and TRBJ2-1; 12 nucleotides agree with TRBD2. This CDR3 comprises 15 residues. J was trimmed by 7 bases and V by 3 bases; bases with no gene match: 4. Germline values: CDR1 SEHNR, CDR2 FQNEAQ (reference sequence). The CDR3 coding sequence is TGTGCCAGCAGCTTTCCTAGCGGGAGGGCGAATGAGCAGTTCTTC. It encodes CASSFPSGRANEQFF.

V usage is TRBV6-6 and J usage is TRBJ2-3; possibly TRBD2 for D (6 bases). The CDR3 length is 15 residues. Per the germline V gene, CDR1 is MNHNY and CDR2 is SVGAGI (reference sequence). Trimming removed 3 bases from V and 0 bases from J, with 10 bases in between. The CDR3 loop reads CASSYGRGSTDTQYF. The CDR3 DNA follows: TGTGCCAGCAGTTATGGTCGGGGGAGCACAGATACGCAGTATTTT.

The table lists this clone with a count of one. The chain links TRBV19 to TRBJ2-7; D may be TRBD2 (5 bases). Trimming stripped 1 base from V and 0 bases from J, with 19 bases between. The germline gives CDR1 LNHDA, CDR2 SQIVND (reference sequence). The CDR3 loop spans 18 amino acids. CDR3 sequence: CASSIGARTGSSSYEQYF. In nucleotides, the CDR3 is TGTGCCAGTAGTATAGGAGCAAGGACGGGATCGAGCTCCTACGAGCAGTACTTC.

This clone was counted a single time. CDR3 in amino acids: CAWSVRGNEQYF. Written as DNA, the CDR3 is TGTGCCTGGAGTGTAAGGGGGAACGAGCAGTACTTC. V and J are TRBV30 and TRBJ2-7, with D possibly matching TRBD1 (6 bases). V lost 0 bases and J lost 5, with 8 bases in between. CDR1 is GTSNPN and CDR2 is SVGIG in the germline V gene (reference sequence). The CDR3 length is 12 residues.

V usage is TRBV19 and J usage is TRBJ1-5; 8 nucleotides line up with TRBD1. The CDR3 contains 15 residues. CDR1 is LNHDA and CDR2 is SQIVND in the germline V gene (reference sequence). V shed 7 bases, J shed 0 bases, and the junction held 5 bases outside the gene matches. For the CDR3, the DNA is TGTGCCAGTAAATTGGACAGGGTTAGCAATCAGCCCCAGCATTTT. Its protein product is CASKLDRVSNQPQHF.

The chain recombines TRBV29-1 with TRBJ2-7; 7 nucleotides line up with TRBD2. Per germline, CDR1 SQVTM and CDR2 ANQGSEA. The CDR3 length is 14 residues. Trimming at V came to 4 bases and at J to 0 bases, leaving 6 bases not matched to a gene. CDR3 amino acids: CSVVIAGGSYEQYF. CDR3 coding DNA: TGCAGCGTTGTAATAGCGGGCGGCTCCTACGAGCAGTACTTC.

The rearrangement uses TRBV27 and TRBJ2-7; TRBD1 aligns across 8 bases. The CDR3 runs to 14 residues. Germline V gives CDR1 MNHEY, CDR2 SMNVEV (reference sequence). The J segment lost 2 bases and the V segment lost 5 bases, leaving 5 bases of the junction unmatched. CDR3 loop: CASSPRTGPYEQYF. CDR3 coding DNA: TGTGCCAGCAGTCCAAGGACAGGGCCCTACGAGCAGTACTTC.

This chain joins TRBV9 and TRBJ1-3; D is perhaps TRBD1 (5 bases). From germline, CDR1 is SGDLS and CDR2 YYNGEE. V lost 0 bases and J 0 bases, leaving 16 bases between the germline ends. The CDR3 consists of 18 residues. DNA of the CDR3: TGTGCCAGCAGCGTAGCTGATGGGACTGGGATCTCTGGAAACACCATATATTTT. Encoded protein: CASSVADGTGISGNTIYF.

This chain connects TRBV10-2 to TRBJ1-6, with D possibly TRBD1 on 6 matching bases. V gave up 5 bases and J gave up 2 bases, with 16 bases separating them. The CDR3 has 17 residues. CDR1 is WSHSY and CDR2 is SAAADI in the germline V gene. This CDR3 reads CASSPIQGTAYNSPLHF. The CDR3 DNA reads as TGCGCCAGCAGTCCGATACAGGGCACAGCCTATAATTCACCCCTCCACTTT.

The chain links TRBV18 to TRBJ2-1, with 11 bases lining up with TRBD1. Germline-derived CDR1 and CDR2 are KGHSH and LQKENI. V was pared by 3 bases and J by 3 bases, with 1 base of the junction left unmatched. This CDR3 is 15 amino acids long. DNA of the CDR3: TGTGCCAGCTCACCGGGACAGGGGGGCTACAATGAGCAGTTCTTC. Amino acid sequence: CASSPGQGGYNEQFF.

The chain employs TRBV6-5 and TRBJ2-1; TRBD2 aligns across 7 bases. V was pared by 0 bases and J by 4 bases, with 3 bases of the junction left unmatched. CDR3 length: 15 amino acids. In germline, CDR1 is MNHEY, CDR2 SVGAGI. Here the CDR3 DNA reads TGTGCCAGCAGTTACTCGGCTAGCGGATACAATGAGCAGTTCTTC. It yields the protein CASSYSASGYNEQFF.

The sample holds one count of this clone. The V gene is TRBV5-6, the J gene TRBJ2-3; 11 bases line up with TRBD2. CDR3 size: 18 residues. With 0 bases clipped from V and 5 bases from J, the junction kept 11 bases outside the gene matches. CDR1 is SGHDT and CDR2 is YYEEEE in the germline V gene. The CDR3 loop is CASSLVSATSGMRDTQYF. The CDR3 DNA reads TGTGCCAGCAGCTTGGTCTCCGCGACTAGCGGGATGAGAGATACGCAGTATTTT.

The CDR3 DNA sequence: TGCGCCAGCAGCTTGAAGAGGGAGCCGGGGGAAAAACTGTTTTTT. This translates into CASSLKREPGEKLFF. This sequence joins TRBV5-1 and TRBJ1-4; no definite D call. In germline, CDR1 is SGHRS, CDR2 YFSETQ. The germline V and J ends were trimmed by 1 base and 8 bases, with 15 bases remaining between them. The CDR3 covers 15 residues.

This chain joins TRBV18 and TRBJ2-3; D is possibly TRBD2 (5 bases). This CDR3 comprises 15 residues. V dropped 4 bases and J dropped 0 bases, with 11 bases sitting between them. Germline loops: CDR1 KGHSH, CDR2 LQKENI. The DNA for the CDR3 is TGTGCCAGCTCACTCGTGGCGGGTAGCACAGATACGCAGTATTTT. This gives the protein CASSLVAGSTDTQYF.

The chain uses TRBV5-1 and TRBJ2-7, with a possible D match to TRBD2 (5 bases). Per the germline V gene, CDR1 is SGHRS and CDR2 is YFSETQ. This CDR3 comprises 13 residues. Trimming took 1 base from V and 2 from J, leaving 7 bases between them. CDR3 region: CASSLTGTYEQYF. The DNA of the CDR3 is TGCGCCAGCAGCTTGACCGGGACCTACGAGCAGTACTTC. The whole variable domain, remainder taken from reference TRBV5-1 and TRBJ2-7, is KAGVTQTPRYLIKTRGQQVTLSCSPISGHRSVSWYQQTPGQGLQFLFEYFSETQRNKGNFPGRFSGRQFSNSRSEMNVSTLELGDSALYLCASSLTGTYEQYFGPGTRLTVT.

The chain employs TRBV2 and TRBJ1-2, with 7 bases that match TRBD1. There are 14 residues in the CDR3. Germline CDR1 is SNHLY and CDR2 is FYNNEI. The junction had 10 bases not matched to a gene; V was cut back by 8 bases and J by 4 bases. CDR3 sequence: CASPQGDTVYGYTF. CDR3 nucleotide sequence: TGTGCCAGCCCCCAGGGGGACACCGTCTATGGCTACACCTTC.

The chain combines TRBV4-2 with TRBJ2-1; 7 bases align to TRBD2. This CDR3 has 15 amino acids. CDR1 is LGHNA, CDR2 YNFKEQ, per germline. With V trimmed by 1 base and J by 4 bases, 4 bases remained unmatched. The CDR3 is CASSQGASGYNEQFF. The DNA of the CDR3 is TGTGCCAGCAGCCAAGGGGCTAGCGGATACAATGAGCAGTTCTTC.

J is TRBJ2-7 and V is TRBV5-6, with 10 bases lining up with TRBD2. CDR3 length: 16 residues. Unmatched junction bases numbered 10, after V lost 4 bases and J lost 3 bases. Germline CDR1 SGHDT, CDR2 YYEEEE. CDR3 bases: TGTGCCAGCAGCCCCCTTTCTAGCGGGGGAATCTACGAGCAGTACTTC. Residues: CASSPLSSGGIYEQYF.

This chain connects TRBV27 to TRBJ2-1; TRBD1 matches at 9 bases. The germline V gene encodes CDR1 MNHEY and CDR2 SMNVEV (reference sequence). The CDR3 totals 15 residues. The V and J ends lost 7 bases and 5 bases, in that order; junction bases with no gene match: 9. Written as DNA, the CDR3 is TGTGCCAGCACTATGGGACAGGGCGGGAACAATGAGCAGTTCTTC. Protein product: CASTMGQGGNNEQFF.

CDR3 bases: TGCAGCGTCGATGGGGAGACAGGGGGAGAAGTCGAGCAGTACTTC. Translation: CSVDGETGGEVEQYF. This chain links TRBV29-1 with TRBJ2-7; 9 bases line up with TRBD1. The CDR3 is 15 amino acids. J gave up 6 bases and V 6 bases, and 15 bases lay outside the gene matches. Germline V gene data show CDR1 as SQVTM and CDR2 as ANQGSEA.

CDR3: CSVEERNRGNYGYTF. CDR3 coding DNA: TGCAGCGTTGAAGAAAGAAACAGGGGGAACTATGGCTACACCTTC. This chain uses TRBV29-1 with TRBJ1-2; 8 bases agree with TRBD1. J gave up 2 bases and V 0 bases, and 5 bases lay outside the gene matches. Germline CDR1 reads SQVTM; CDR2 reads ANQGSEA. The CDR3 consists of 15 residues.